The clone carrying this T cell receptor (beta chain) has a handful of counts. Its antigen remains unidentified. A universal primer site was incorporated via template switching, and the cDNA contained unique molecular identifiers. TCRdb re-called the 5' RACE reads with MiXCR, one entry per CDR3 protein. The sample lists around 490,000 distinct CDR3 sequences, about 13% occurring once. This specimen belongs to a study of identical twins. Study findings and constraints: Out-of-frame alpha sequences common to twins exhibited an excess of low generation probability. Invariant cells of the MAIT and iNKT types might have partly distorted the zero-insertion analyses.

Trimming at V came to 5 bases and at J to 6 bases, leaving 14 bases not matched to a gene. CDR3 length: 15 amino acids. CDR1 and CDR2 from the germline V gene are DFQATT and SNEGSKA (reference sequence). The same specimen was also included in a second study, on yellow fever vaccine responses in identical twins.

The V and J genes are TRBV20-1 and TRBJ2-7, with TRBD2 matching 9 bases. The sequence came from a woman aged 18-30 years in good health. The sample comprised CD4+ T cells sorted from blood. Here the CDR3 reads CSALVGGLARREQYF. The CDR3 DNA reads as TGCAGTGCTCTAGTTGGGGGACTAGCCAGGCGCGAGCAGTACTTC.